Presented here are 14 T cell receptor beta chains from one specimen sequenced in a study of blood T cell repertoires in COVID-19. Profiled with immunoSEQ multiplex PCR; TCRdb holds only in-frame clones, not every one. The sample yields about 210,000 clones, 92% seen once. The sequencing input was peripheral blood. Receptors were obtained from a man aged 30-40 years with acute or convalescent COVID-19.

V gene TRBV3-1 (or the pseudogene TRBV3-2) combines with J gene TRBJ2-1, with D perhaps matching TRBD1 (5 bases). V dropped 5 bases and J dropped 5 bases, with 13 bases sitting between them. CDR1 is LGHDT and CDR2 is YNNKEL in the germline V gene (reference sequence). CDR3 size: 14 residues. In DNA, the CDR3 is TGTGCCAGCAGCTCCGAGCTAGGGGACAATGAGCAGTTCTTC. Protein product: CASSSELGDNEQFF.

The V and J genes are TRBV7-3 and TRBJ2-1; 14 nucleotides agree with TRBD2. The CDR3 consists of 15 residues. Germline values: CDR1 SGHTA, CDR2 FQGTGA. Germline trimming cut 5 bases from V and 9 bases from J; bases unmatched to any gene: 6. The CDR3: CASSTTSGRAGEQFF. For the CDR3, the DNA is TGTGCCAGCAGCACGACTAGCGGGAGGGCCGGTGAGCAGTTCTTC.

This clone was picked up one time. The V gene is TRBV2, the J gene TRBJ2-3, with D uncertain. The CDR3 loop spans 15 amino acids. Germline V gene sequence: CDR1 SNHLY, CDR2 FYNNEI. The V end lost 3 bases, the J end lost 1 base, and 11 bases lay between the germline ends. CDR3 sequence: CASSDLESRTDTQYF. As DNA, the CDR3 is TGTGCCAGCAGTGACCTTGAGTCTCGCACAGATACGCAGTATTTT.

V gene TRBV4-1 combines with J gene TRBJ1-1, with D tentatively TRBD1 (6 bases). V lost 1 base, J lost 0 bases, and 15 bases lay in between. This CDR3 has 17 amino acids. CDR1 is MGHRA, CDR2 YSYEKL, per germline. Written as DNA, the CDR3 is TGCGCCAGCAGCCAAGCCCCTACTGGACAGCTGAACACTGAAGCTTTCTTT. This gives the protein CASSQAPTGQLNTEAFF.

The gene calls are TRBV6-1 and TRBJ2-1; 8 bases fit TRBD2. From germline, CDR1 is MNHNS and CDR2 SASEGT. J was trimmed by 9 bases and V by 1 base; bases with no gene match: 8. The CDR3 length is 15 residues. As DNA, the CDR3 is TGTGCCAGCAGTGAAGGGAGACTAGCGTGGGGTGAGCAGTTCTTC. It yields the protein CASSEGRLAWGEQFF.

The genes are TRBV19 and TRBJ1-5; D perhaps matches TRBD1 (6 bases). The CDR3 extends over 14 amino acids. V lost 7 bases to trimming and J lost 3 bases, with 13 bases between them. CDR1 is LNHDA and CDR2 is SQIVND in the germline V gene (reference sequence). CDR3 bases: TGTGCCAGTACCCAGGACAGAATCAATCAGCCCCAGCATTTT. Translation gives CASTQDRINQPQHF.

The chain links TRBV7-2 to TRBJ1-1; D is undetermined. This CDR3 has 13 residues. V was shortened by 2 bases and J by 5 bases, with 9 bases between the two germline ends. CDR1 and CDR2 from the germline V gene are SGHTA and FQGNSA. The CDR3 is CASSLSGWTEAFF. DNA of the CDR3: TGTGCCAGCAGCTTAAGCGGGTGGACTGAAGCTTTCTTT. The full variable domain, in which reference TRBV7-2 and TRBJ1-1 provide the parts outside the CDR3, is GAGVSQSPSNKVTEKGKDVELRCDPISGHTALYWYRQSLGQGLEFLIYFQGNSAPDKSGLPSDRFSAERTGGSVSTLTIQRTQQEDSAVYLCASSLSGWTEAFFGQGTRLTVV.

The chain is built from TRBV7-8 and TRBJ2-7, with D possibly being TRBD1 (6 bases). V lost 3 bases to trimming and J lost 8 bases, with 11 bases between them. The CDR3 extends over 12 amino acids. CDR1 is SGHVS, CDR2 FQNEAQ, per germline. Here the CDR3 reads CASSFNRDKQYF. CDR3 bases: TGTGCCAGCAGCTTTAACAGGGACAAGCAGTACTTC.

A few counts support this clone. The J gene is TRBJ2-7, the V gene TRBV7-9; TRBD1 matches at 10 bases. There are 14 residues in the CDR3. With V trimmed by 4 bases and J by 4 bases, 4 bases remained unmatched. Germline CDR1 SEHNR, CDR2 FQNEAQ (reference sequence). This CDR3 is CASSSPGQGYEQYF. CDR3 nucleotide sequence: TGTGCCAGCAGCTCGCCGGGACAGGGGTACGAGCAGTACTTC.

CDR3 in DNA: TGTGCCAGCAGCTCCCCTGAACAGGGGCCTTACAATGAGCAGTTCTTC. It specifies CASSSPEQGPYNEQFF. This chain links TRBV7-3 with TRBJ2-1; 7 nucleotides agree with TRBD1. The ends lost 4 bases at V and 4 bases at J; junction bases unmatched: 10. The CDR3 covers 16 residues. Germline CDR1 SGHTA, CDR2 FQGTGA. Combining the CDR3 with reference TRBV7-3 and TRBJ2-1 gives the whole variable domain GAGVSQTPSNKVTEKGKYVELRCDPISGHTALYWYRQSLGQGPEFLIYFQGTGAADDSGLPNDRFFAVRPEGSVSTLKIQRTERGDSAVYLCASSSPEQGPYNEQFFGPGTRLTVL.

The chain recombines TRBV13 with TRBJ2-7; perhaps TRBD1 as D (6 bases). CDR1 PRHDT and CDR2 FYEKMQ come from the germline V gene (reference sequence). This CDR3 comprises 13 residues. V lost 0 bases and J 4 bases, leaving 7 bases between the germline ends. CDR3 amino acids: CASSLGRGYEQYF. The CDR3 DNA reads as TGTGCCAGCAGCTTAGGGAGGGGGTACGAGCAGTACTTC. The variable domain in full, completed from reference TRBV13 and TRBJ2-7, reads AAGVIQSPRHLIKEKRETATLKCYPIPRHDTVYWYQQGPGQDPQFLISFYEKMQSDKGSIPDRFSAQQFSDYHSELNMSSLELGDSALYFCASSLGRGYEQYFGPGTRLTVT.

The table lists this clone with a count of one. The J gene is TRBJ1-1, the V gene TRBV11-2; D is perhaps TRBD1 (6 bases). There are 14 residues in the CDR3. The V gene's germline CDR1 is SGHAT and CDR2 FQNNGV. The V end lost 5 bases, the J end lost 4 bases, and 14 bases lay between the germline ends. The CDR3 DNA reads TGTGCCAGCAGCGCATCGACAGGTCCCACTGAAGCTTTCTTT. It is translated as CASSASTGPTEAFF.

This clone was counted once. The J gene is TRBJ2-5, the V gene TRBV5-4; D perhaps matches TRBD1 (6 bases). The V end lost 5 bases, the J end lost 5 bases, and 16 bases lay between the germline ends. This CDR3 is 14 amino acids long. Looked up from germline, CDR1 is SGHNT and CDR2 is YYREEE (reference sequence). The chain's CDR3 is CASSSSRGGETQYF. CDR3 nucleotide sequence: TGTGCCAGCAGTTCTAGCAGGGGCGGGGAGACCCAGTACTTC.

This clone was recorded only once. V gene TRBV5-1 combines with J gene TRBJ1-2; D is undetermined. Germline V gives CDR1 SGHRS, CDR2 YFSETQ. V gave up 4 bases and J gave up 6 bases, with 13 bases separating them. The CDR3 runs to 13 residues. Here the CDR3 DNA reads TGCGCCAGCAGCCCCCCTCTTGGGCATGGCTACACCTTC. This translates into CASSPPLGHGYTF.